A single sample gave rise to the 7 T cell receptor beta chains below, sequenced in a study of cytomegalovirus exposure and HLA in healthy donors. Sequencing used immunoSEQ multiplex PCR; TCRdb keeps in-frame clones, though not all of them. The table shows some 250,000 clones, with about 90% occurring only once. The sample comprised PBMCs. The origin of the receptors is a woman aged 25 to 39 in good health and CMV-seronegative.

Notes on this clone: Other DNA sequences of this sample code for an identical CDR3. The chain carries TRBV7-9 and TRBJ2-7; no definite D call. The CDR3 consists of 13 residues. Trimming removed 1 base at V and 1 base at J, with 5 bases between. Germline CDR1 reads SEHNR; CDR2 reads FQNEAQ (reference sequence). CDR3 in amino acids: CASSLVASYEQYF. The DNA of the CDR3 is TGTGCCAGCAGCTTAGTGGCGTCCTACGAGCAGTACTTC.

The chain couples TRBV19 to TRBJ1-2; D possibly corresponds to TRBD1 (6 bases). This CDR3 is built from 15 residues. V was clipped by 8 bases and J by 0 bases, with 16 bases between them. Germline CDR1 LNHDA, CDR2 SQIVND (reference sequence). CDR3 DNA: TGTGCCAGTTCAAGACAGGTGTCATCTAACTATGGCTACACCTTC. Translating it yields CASSRQVSSNYGYTF.

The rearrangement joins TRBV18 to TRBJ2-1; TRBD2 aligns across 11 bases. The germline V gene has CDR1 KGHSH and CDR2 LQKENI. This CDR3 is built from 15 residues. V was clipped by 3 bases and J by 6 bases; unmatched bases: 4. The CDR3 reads CASSPGTSGLNEQFF. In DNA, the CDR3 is TGTGCCAGCTCACCCGGGACTAGCGGCCTCAATGAGCAGTTCTTC.

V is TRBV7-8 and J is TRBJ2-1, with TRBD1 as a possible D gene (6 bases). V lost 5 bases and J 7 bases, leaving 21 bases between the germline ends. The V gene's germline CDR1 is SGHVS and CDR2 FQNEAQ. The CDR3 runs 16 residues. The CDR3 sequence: CASSRKGTRVGNEQFF. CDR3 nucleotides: TGTGCCAGCAGCCGGAAGGGGACAAGGGTTGGTAATGAGCAGTTCTTC.

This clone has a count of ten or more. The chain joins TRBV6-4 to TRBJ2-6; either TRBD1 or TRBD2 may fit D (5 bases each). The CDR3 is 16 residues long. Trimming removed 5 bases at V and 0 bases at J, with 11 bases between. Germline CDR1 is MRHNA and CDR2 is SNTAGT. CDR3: CASSPGAHSGANVLTF. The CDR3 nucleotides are TGTGCCAGCAGTCCCGGGGCCCACTCTGGGGCCAACGTCCTGACTTTC.

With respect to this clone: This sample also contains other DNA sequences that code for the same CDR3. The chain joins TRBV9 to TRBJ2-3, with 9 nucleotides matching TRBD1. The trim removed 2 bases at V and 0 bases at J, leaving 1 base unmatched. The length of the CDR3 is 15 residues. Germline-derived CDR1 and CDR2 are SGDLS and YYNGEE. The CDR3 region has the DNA TGTGCCAGCAGCGTTGGGACAGGGAGCACAGATACGCAGTATTTT. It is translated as CASSVGTGSTDTQYF.

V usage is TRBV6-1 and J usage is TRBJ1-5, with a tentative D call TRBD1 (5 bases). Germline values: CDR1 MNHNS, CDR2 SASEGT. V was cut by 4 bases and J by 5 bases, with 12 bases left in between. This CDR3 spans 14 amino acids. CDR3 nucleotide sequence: TGTGCCAGCAGTGGGGGGAGGGAGCATCAGCCCCAGCATTTT. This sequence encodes CASSGGREHQPQHF.